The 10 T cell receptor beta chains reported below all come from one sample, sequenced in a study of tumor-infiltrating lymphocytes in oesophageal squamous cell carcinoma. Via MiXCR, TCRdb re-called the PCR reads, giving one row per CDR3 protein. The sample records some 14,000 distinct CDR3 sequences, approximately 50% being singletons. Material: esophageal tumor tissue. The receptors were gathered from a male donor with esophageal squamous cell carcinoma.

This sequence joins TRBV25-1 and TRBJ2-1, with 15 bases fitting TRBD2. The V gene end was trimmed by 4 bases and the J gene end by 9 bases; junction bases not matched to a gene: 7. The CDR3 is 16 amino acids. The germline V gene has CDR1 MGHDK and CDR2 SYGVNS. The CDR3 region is CASSAGLAGGSGEQFF. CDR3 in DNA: TGTGCCAGCAGTGCAGGACTAGCGGGAGGGTCGGGTGAGCAGTTCTTC. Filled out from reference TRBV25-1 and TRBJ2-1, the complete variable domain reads EADIYQTPRYLVIGTGKKITLECSQTMGHDKMYWYQQDPGMELHLIHYSYGVNSTEKGDLSSESTVSRIRTEHFPLTLESARPSHTSQYLCASSAGLAGGSGEQFFGPGTRLTVL.

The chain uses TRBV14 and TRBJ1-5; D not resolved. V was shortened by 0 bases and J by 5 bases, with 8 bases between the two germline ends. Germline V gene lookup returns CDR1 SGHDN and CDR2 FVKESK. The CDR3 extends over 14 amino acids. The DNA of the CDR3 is TGTGCCAGCAGCCAAGATGGAGGAGATCAGCCCCAGCATTTT. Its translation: CASSQDGGDQPQHF.

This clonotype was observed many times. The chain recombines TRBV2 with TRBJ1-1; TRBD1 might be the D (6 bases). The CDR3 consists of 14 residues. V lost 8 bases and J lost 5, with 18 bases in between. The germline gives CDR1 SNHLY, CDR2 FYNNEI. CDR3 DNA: TGTGCCAGCGGAGCGGACTGGGGGGCGACTGAAGCTTTCTTT. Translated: CASGADWGATEAFF.

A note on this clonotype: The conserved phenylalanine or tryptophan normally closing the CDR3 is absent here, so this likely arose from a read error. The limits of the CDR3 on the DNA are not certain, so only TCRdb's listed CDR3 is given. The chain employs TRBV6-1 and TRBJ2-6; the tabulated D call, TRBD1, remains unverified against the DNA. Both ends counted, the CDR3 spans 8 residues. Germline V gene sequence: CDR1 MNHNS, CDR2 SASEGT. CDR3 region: CASSDRGA.

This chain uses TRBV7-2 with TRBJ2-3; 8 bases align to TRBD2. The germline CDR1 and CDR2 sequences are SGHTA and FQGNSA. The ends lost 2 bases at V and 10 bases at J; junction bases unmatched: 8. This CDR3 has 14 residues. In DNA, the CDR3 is TGTGCCAGCAGCTTAATCGGGACTAGAAATTCGCAGTATTTT. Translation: CASSLIGTRNSQYF.

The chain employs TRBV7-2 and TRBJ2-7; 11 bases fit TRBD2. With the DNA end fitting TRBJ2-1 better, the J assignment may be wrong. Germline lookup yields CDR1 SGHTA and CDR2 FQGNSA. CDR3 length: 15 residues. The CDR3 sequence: CASSLGSGRGNEQFF. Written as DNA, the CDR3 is TGTGCCAGCAGCTTAGGTAGCGGGAGGGGCAATGAGCAGTTCTTC.

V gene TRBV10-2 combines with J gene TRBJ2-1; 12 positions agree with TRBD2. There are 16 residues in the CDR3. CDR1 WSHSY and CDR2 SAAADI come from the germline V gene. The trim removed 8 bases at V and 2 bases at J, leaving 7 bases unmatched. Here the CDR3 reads CASLRLAGDTYNEQFF. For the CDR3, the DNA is TGCGCCAGCTTACGACTAGCGGGAGATACCTACAATGAGCAGTTCTTC.

The CDR3 bases are TGTGCCAGCAGCTTCCCGCGCGGTACGCAGTATTTT. Protein sequence: CASSFPRGTQYF. The chain recombines TRBV7-6 with TRBJ2-3; the D is unclear. CDR3 length: 12 amino acids. The V and J ends lost 3 bases and 8 bases respectively, with 9 bases between them. The germline CDR1 and CDR2 sequences are SGHVS and FNYEAQ.

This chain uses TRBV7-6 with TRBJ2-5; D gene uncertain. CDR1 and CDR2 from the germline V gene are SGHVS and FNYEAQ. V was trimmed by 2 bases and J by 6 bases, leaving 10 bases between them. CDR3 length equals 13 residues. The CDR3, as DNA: TGTGCCAGCAGCTTAACAGAAGCGAAGACCCAGTACTTC. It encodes CASSLTEAKTQYF.

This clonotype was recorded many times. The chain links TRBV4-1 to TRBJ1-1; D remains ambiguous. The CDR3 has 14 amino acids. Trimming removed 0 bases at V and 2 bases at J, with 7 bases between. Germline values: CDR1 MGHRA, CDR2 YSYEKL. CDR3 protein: CASSQESLNTEAFF. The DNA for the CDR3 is TGCGCCAGCAGCCAAGAATCACTCAACACTGAAGCTTTCTTT.